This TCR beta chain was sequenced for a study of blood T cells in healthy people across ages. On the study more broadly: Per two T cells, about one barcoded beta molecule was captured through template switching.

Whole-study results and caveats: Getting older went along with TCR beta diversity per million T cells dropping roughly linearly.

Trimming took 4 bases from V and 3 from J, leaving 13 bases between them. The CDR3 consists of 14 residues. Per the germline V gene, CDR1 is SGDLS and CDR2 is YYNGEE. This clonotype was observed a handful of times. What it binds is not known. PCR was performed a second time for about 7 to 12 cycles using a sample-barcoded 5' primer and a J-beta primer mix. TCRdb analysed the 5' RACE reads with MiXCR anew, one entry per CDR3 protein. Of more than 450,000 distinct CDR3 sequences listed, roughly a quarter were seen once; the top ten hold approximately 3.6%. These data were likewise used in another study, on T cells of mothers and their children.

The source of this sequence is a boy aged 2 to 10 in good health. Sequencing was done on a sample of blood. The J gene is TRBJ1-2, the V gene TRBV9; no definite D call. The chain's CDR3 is CASSPPSSHYGYTF. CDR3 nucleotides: TGTGCCAGCAGCCCACCCAGCAGCCACTATGGCTACACCTTC. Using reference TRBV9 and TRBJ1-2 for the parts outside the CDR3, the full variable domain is DSGVTQTPKHLITATGQRVTLRCSPRSGDLSVYWYQQSLDQGLQFLIQYYNGEERAKGNILERFSAQQFPDLHSELNLSSLELGDSALYFCASSPPSSHYGYTFGSGTRLTVV.